The source of this TCR beta chain is a study of T cells after yellow fever vaccination. About the research overall: The SMART-Seq v4 Ultra Low Input method served to prepare the low-cell-number fractions.

TCRdb re-called the 5' RACE reads with MiXCR, one entry per CDR3 protein. The data hold some 340,000 distinct CDR3 sequences, with about 10% observed a single time. Remarks on this clonotype: Its antigen is still unknown.

V was cut by 1 base and J by 1 base, with 10 bases left in between. Germline V gene data show CDR1 as SGHVS and CDR2 as FNYEAQ. The CDR3 runs 15 residues. Whole-study findings and limits: Abundant contaminating clonotypes from the bulk population could appear in FACS-sorted repertoires. The study re-detected most primary-vaccination clones after the booster (96% CD4, 88% CD8). It was the secondary response that reached its peak faster, day 5 versus 15, but it was weaker.

The chain couples TRBV7-6 to TRBJ1-1; no firm D call. Sequencing used CD4+ T cells sorted from PBMCs, obtained 45 days after the yellow fever booster vaccination. This clonotype was obtained from a man younger than 35 who received the YFV17D yellow fever vaccine. The CDR3, as DNA: TGTGCCAGCAGCTTAGGCCGTCAGCCGAACACTGAAGCTTTCTTT. Its protein product is CASSLGRQPNTEAFF.